The present T cell receptor beta chain was sequenced within a study of tumor-infiltrating lymphocytes in localized non-small cell lung cancer. Study-wide context: Several tumor histologies, both smoking statuses, and some post-neoadjuvant chemotherapy samples were included. Findings and caveats of the study: Available tissue quantity limited TCR sequencing to a patient subset. Technical variation could not be separated from intratumor heterogeneity here.

Germline CDR1 SGHVS, CDR2 FQNEAQ. The CDR3 is 16 residues long. V lost 3 bases to trimming and J lost 4 bases; unmatched junction nucleotides: 11. As concerns this clone: Its target is unknown.

The assay was immunoSEQ multiplex PCR, and TCRdb's table has in-frame clones only and misses some. The top ten clones hold roughly 2% of a sample with roughly 30,000 clones, 80% to 90% of them seen once. This TCR came from a human donor with non-small cell lung cancer. The specimen sequenced was lung tumor tissue. The chain carries TRBV7-8 and TRBJ1-1; TRBD1 matches 7 bases. The CDR3 coding sequence is TGTGCCAGCAGCTTTCGGACAGGATCTCGGAGCACTGAAGCTTTCTTT. Translated: CASSFRTGSRSTEAFF.